This T cell receptor (beta chain) was recovered during a study of cytomegalovirus exposure and HLA in healthy donors. General study results and limits: Later work associated roughly 17,000 TCR beta sequences with HLA alleles at 0.05 false discovery rate.

A word on this clone: What it binds is not known.

J was trimmed by 2 bases and V by 4 bases; bases with no gene match: 5. The CDR3 totals 16 residues. CDR1 is SGHNT, CDR2 YYREEE, per germline (reference sequence). The PCR employed 60 Vbeta primers together with 13 Jbeta primers. Data came from immunoSEQ multiplex PCR; TCRdb stores just in-frame clones and leaves some out. Here the sample spans fewer than 250,000 clones, about three quarters being singletons. The sample comprised PBMCs. J is TRBJ2-5 and V is TRBV5-4; TRBD2 matches 13 bases. The TCR comes from a woman aged 30 to 39 in good health and CMV-seropositive. For the CDR3, the DNA is TGTGCCAGCAGCCAGTTGGGACTAGCGGGACAAGAGACCCAGTACTTC. Translation: CASSQLGLAGQETQYF.